Presented here are 21 T cell receptor beta chains from one specimen sequenced in a study of T-cell memory formation after mild COVID-19. TCRdb reprocessed the 5' RACE reads with MiXCR, giving one entry per CDR3 protein. This table holds about 270,000 distinct CDR3 sequences, roughly 17% found once. Sequencing was carried out using PBMCs or a T cell subset sorted from them (not recorded which). The receptors here all came from a man between 18 and 35 years old who had mild COVID-19 (a few samples of this study predate the infection). Cell type and time point are not known.

The chain carries TRBV4-3 and TRBJ1-1; 8 nucleotides line up with TRBD1. The V gene's germline CDR1 is LGHNA and CDR2 YSLEER. The V and J ends lost 2 bases and 5 bases, in that order; junction bases with no gene match: 4. This CDR3 comprises 14 residues. The CDR3 DNA is TGCGCCAGCAGCCAAAGGACAGGGCGAACTGAAGCTTTCTTT. Translation: CASSQRTGRTEAFF.

The table lists this clonotype with a few counts. The chain is built from TRBV6-2 or TRBV6-3 and TRBJ1-5; D unresolved. Trimming removed 2 bases from V and 4 bases from J, with 12 bases in between. This CDR3 comprises 15 residues. Germline lookup yields CDR1 MNHEY and CDR2 SVGEGT. CDR3 protein: CASSYPRRENQPQHF. CDR3 bases: TGTGCCAGCAGTTACCCCAGACGGGAAAATCAGCCCCAGCATTTT.

The gene calls are TRBV7-2 and TRBJ2-1, with D uncertain. Trimming took off 5 bases at V and 10 bases at J, with 12 bases between the two ends. The CDR3 runs 12 residues. In germline, CDR1 is SGHTA, CDR2 FQGNSA. The CDR3: CASSPRVTEQFF. DNA of the CDR3: TGTGCCAGCAGCCCCCGGGTTACCGAGCAGTTCTTC.

This clonotype was found a few times. V gene TRBV20-1 combines with J gene TRBJ2-7; the D is unclear. CDR3 length equals 14 residues. The V end lost 3 bases, the J end lost 3 bases, and 15 bases lay between the germline ends. In germline, CDR1 is DFQATT, CDR2 SNEGSKA (reference sequence). CDR3: CSASSFGRNYEQYF. The DNA for the CDR3 is TGCAGTGCTAGCTCCTTTGGACGGAACTACGAGCAGTACTTC.

The chain joins TRBV29-1 to TRBJ1-2; the D is unclear. Per the germline V gene, CDR1 is SQVTM and CDR2 is ANQGSEA. V was cut by 4 bases and J by 8 bases, with 14 bases left in between. The CDR3 runs to 12 residues. In nucleotides, the CDR3 is TGCAGCGTTGTAGGTGGGTCGGACGGCTACACCTTC. Amino acids: CSVVGGSDGYTF.

This clonotype has ten or more counts. The chain couples TRBV28 to TRBJ1-5; TRBD1 might be the D (5 bases). Germline CDR1 and CDR2: MDHEN and SYDVKM. The V gene lost 5 bases and the J gene lost 4 bases, with 15 bases spanning the gap. The CDR3 sequence is 15 residues long. The CDR3 nucleotides read TGTGCCAGCAGTGATCTAGCTGGGGCGAATCAGCCCCAGCATTTT. This codes for CASSDLAGANQPQHF.

The rearrangement joins TRBV21-1 to TRBJ2-6; the DNA was not used to check the table's D call, TRBD1. TRBV21-1 is designated a pseudogene. This CDR3 has 16 residues. CDR3 DNA: TGTGCCAGCAGCAAACAGGGGGCTTCTGGGGCCAACGTCCTGACTTTC. Amino acids: CASSKQGASGANVLTF.

This clonotype was recorded many times. This sequence joins TRBV7-9 and TRBJ2-7; TRBD1 matches 7 bases. Trimming at V came to 0 bases and at J to 1 base, leaving 3 bases not matched to a gene. The CDR3 length is 15 residues. Germline CDR1 reads SEHNR; CDR2 reads FQNEAQ (reference sequence). CDR3 bases: TGTGCCAGCAGCTTAGCGGGGGACAGTTCCTACGAGCAGTACTTC. Translating it yields CASSLAGDSSYEQYF.

The chain joins TRBV6-2 or TRBV6-3 to TRBJ1-2; D perhaps matches TRBD1 (5 bases). There are 12 residues in the CDR3. The ends were cut back, 6 bases at V and 9 bases at J, with 14 bases in the middle. Germline V lookup: CDR1 MNHEY, CDR2 SVGEGT. Here the CDR3 reads CASRRGVGRYTF. Here the CDR3 DNA reads TGTGCCAGCAGAAGAGGGGTTGGTCGCTACACCTTC.

This chain connects TRBV6-2 or TRBV6-3 to TRBJ2-1, with 10 bases matching TRBD1. The ends lost 3 bases at V and 8 bases at J; junction bases unmatched: 10. Germline assignment: CDR1 MNHEY and CDR2 SVGEGT. There are 16 residues in the CDR3. The CDR3 loop reads CASSYRDRGLWDEQFF. The DNA for the CDR3 is TGTGCCAGCAGTTATCGAGACAGGGGGCTTTGGGATGAGCAGTTCTTC.

The chain uses TRBV7-9 and TRBJ2-3; TRBD2 matches 9 bases. In germline, CDR1 is SEHNR, CDR2 FQNEAQ (reference sequence). The length of the CDR3 is 15 residues. The ends lost 3 bases at V and 3 bases at J; junction bases unmatched: 4. CDR3 sequence reads: CASSFGAGGTDTQYF. CDR3 sequence (DNA): TGTGCCAGCAGCTTTGGTGCGGGGGGGACAGATACGCAGTATTTT.

This clonotype was detected only a few times. Mismatch with germline at one junction end may stem from a read error. CDR3 amino acids: CASSYGMKDREEF. The CDR3 DNA follows: TGTGCCAGCAGTTACGGAATGAAGGACAGGGAAGAATTT. The chain uses TRBV6-6 and TRBJ1-1; 8 bases match TRBD1. Per the germline V gene, CDR1 is MNHNY and CDR2 is SVGAGI (reference sequence). The CDR3 totals 13 residues.

The genes are TRBV20-1 and TRBJ1-5, with 8 bases that match TRBD1. CDR1 is DFQATT, CDR2 SNEGSKA, per germline (reference sequence). The V segment lost 0 bases and the J segment 6 bases; nucleotides outside the gene matches: 7. The CDR3 consists of 15 residues. The CDR3 region is CSARELRTGSQPQHF. In DNA form, the CDR3 reads TGCAGTGCTAGAGAACTGCGGACAGGGAGTCAGCCCCAGCATTTT.

This clonotype was picked up many times. V usage is TRBV14 and J usage is TRBJ2-3; 10 nucleotides agree with TRBD1. CDR1 is SGHDN and CDR2 is FVKESK in the germline V gene. The CDR3 loop spans 16 amino acids. J lost 2 bases, V lost 1 base, and 3 bases had no gene match. CDR3 bases: TGTGCCAGCAGCCAAGGGGACAGGGGAAACACAGATACGCAGTATTTT. It specifies CASSQGDRGNTDTQYF. Full variable domain (rest looked up from reference TRBV14 and TRBJ2-3): EAGVTQFPSHSVIEKGQTVTLRCDPISGHDNLYWYRRVMGKEIKFLLHFVKESKQDESGMPNNRFLAERTGGTYSTLKVQPAELEDSGVYFCASSQGDRGNTDTQYFGPGTRLTVL.

The chain carries TRBV14 and TRBJ2-3; perhaps TRBD1 as D (6 bases). CDR3 size: 18 residues. Germline values: CDR1 SGHDN, CDR2 FVKESK. Trimming took 0 bases from V and 5 from J, leaving 21 bases between them. For the CDR3, the DNA is TGTGCCAGCAGCCAAGACATTTGGCGAGGGGGTGGCGGAGATACGCAGTATTTT. It codes for CASSQDIWRGGGGDTQYF.

The sample holds a few counts of this clonotype. The V gene is TRBV6-5, the J gene TRBJ1-2; no definite D call. Trimming left V 6 bases short and J 4 bases short, with 18 bases between. The CDR3 spans 15 residues. CDR1 is MNHEY, CDR2 SVGAGI, per germline. CDR3 in amino acids: CASSSTRDRIYGYTF. In DNA, the CDR3 is TGTGCCAGCAGCTCTACCCGGGATCGGATCTATGGCTACACCTTC.

This clonotype was picked up a small number of times. The chain combines TRBV12-3 or TRBV12-4 with TRBJ2-5; TRBD2 is a possible D gene (6 bases). This CDR3 spans 15 amino acids. V was shortened by 3 bases and J by 4 bases, with 15 bases between the two germline ends. CDR3: CASSLGLGVGETQYF. Written as DNA, the CDR3 is TGTGCCAGCAGTTTGGGACTGGGGGTGGGAGAGACCCAGTACTTC.

The V gene is TRBV2, the J gene TRBJ2-3; D not certain. Trimming left V 2 bases short and J 4 bases short, with 10 bases between. The CDR3 is 14 residues long. The germline gives CDR1 SNHLY, CDR2 FYNNEI. The CDR3 sequence: CASSERRVADTQYF. CDR3 nucleotides: TGTGCCAGCAGTGAAAGGAGAGTCGCAGATACGCAGTATTTT.

This chain uses TRBV6-5 with TRBJ2-7, with TRBD1 matching over 9 bases. CDR3 length: 14 residues. CDR1 is MNHEY and CDR2 is SVGAGI in the germline V gene. The ends lost 6 bases at V and 2 bases at J; junction bases unmatched: 5. For the CDR3, the DNA is TGTGCCAGCAGAGGGACAGGGAGAACCTACGAGCAGTACGTC. Its translation: CASRGTGRTYEQYV.

This clonotype was detected only a few times. The chain has TRBV20-1 and TRBJ2-3; tentative D call: TRBD2 (5 bases). The V end lost 4 bases, the J end lost 4 bases, and 18 bases lay between the germline ends. Germline V gene sequence: CDR1 DFQATT, CDR2 SNEGSKA (reference sequence). The CDR3 has 15 residues. DNA for the CDR3: TGCAGTGCTATTAGCAGGCGGGCAGTTCCAGATACGCAGTATTTT. It yields the protein CSAISRRAVPDTQYF.

This clonotype was counted many times. This chain links TRBV7-9 with TRBJ1-1; unclear D gene. The V end lost 3 bases, the J end lost 1 base, and 6 bases lay between the germline ends. The CDR3 sequence is 13 residues long. Germline values: CDR1 SEHNR, CDR2 FQNEAQ (reference sequence). The CDR3 nucleotides read TGTGCCAGCAGCTTTGACCCGAACACTGAAGCTTTCTTT. It is translated as CASSFDPNTEAFF.